The 32 T cell receptor beta chains presented below share a single source sample, sequenced in a study of T cells in localized non-small cell lung cancer. Profiling relied on immunoSEQ multiplex PCR, and the TCRdb table lists in-frame clones only, not all of them. The table includes tens of thousands of clones, nearly 90% detected once. The sample was peripheral blood, taken before any cancer treatment. The source of these receptors is a woman aged 35 to 70 with stage I lung adenocarcinoma.

This rearrangement joins TRBV19 to TRBJ2-3; 8 bases are a match to TRBD2. J was trimmed by 1 base and V by 5 bases; bases with no gene match: 14. Per germline, CDR1 LNHDA and CDR2 SQIVND (reference sequence). The CDR3 is 18 amino acids. The CDR3 sequence: CASSQRRGAGVGTDTQYF. In DNA, the CDR3 is TGTGCCAGTAGTCAACGAAGGGGAGCGGGGGTTGGCACAGATACGCAGTATTTT.

The chain combines TRBV28 with TRBJ2-1; 11 bases map to TRBD2. This CDR3 region has 17 residues. The V gene's germline CDR1 is MDHEN and CDR2 SYDVKM. V lost 6 bases to trimming and J lost 2 bases; unmatched junction nucleotides: 9. CDR3 sequence: CASRGLAGGRAYNEQFF. CDR3 DNA sequence: TGTGCCAGCAGGGGGCTAGCGGGAGGTAGGGCCTACAATGAGCAGTTCTTC. Supplemented by reference TRBV28 and TRBJ2-1, the full variable domain reads DVKVTQSSRYLVKRTGEKVFLECVQDMDHENMFWYRQDPGLGLRLIYFSYDVKMKEKGDIPEGYSVSREKKERFSLILESASTNQTSMYLCASRGLAGGRAYNEQFFGPGTRLTVL.

V gene TRBV11-3 combines with J gene TRBJ2-2, with D hard to call. Germline loops: CDR1 SGHNT, CDR2 YENEEA. There are 14 residues in the CDR3. Trimming removed 3 bases from V and 1 base from J, with 6 bases in between. For the CDR3, the DNA is TGTGCCAGCAGCTTCAGGCAGAACACCGGGGAGCTGTTTTTT. Its protein is CASSFRQNTGELFF.

The gene calls are TRBV6-1 and TRBJ1-1; 8 nucleotides match TRBD1. Germline CDR1 is MNHNS and CDR2 is SASEGT. The CDR3 is made up of 14 amino acids. V was pared by 7 bases and J by 8 bases, with 12 bases of the junction left unmatched. The CDR3 here is CASTSGAGGAEAFF. CDR3 in DNA: TGTGCCAGCACGTCAGGCGCAGGGGGCGCAGAAGCTTTCTTT.

The chain links TRBV27 to TRBJ2-3, with D uncertain. V gave up 5 bases and J gave up 1 base, with 4 bases separating them. CDR1 and CDR2 from the germline V gene are MNHEY and SMNVEV (reference sequence). CDR3 length: 12 residues. The CDR3, as DNA: TGTGCCAGCAGTCCCGGCACAGATACGCAGTATTTT. Translating gives CASSPGTDTQYF.

The gene calls are TRBV7-4 and TRBJ1-2; 10 bases are a match to TRBD1. This CDR3 has 14 residues. Germline V CDR1 and CDR2: SGHVT, SQSDAQ. V was clipped by 6 bases and J by 3 bases; unmatched bases: 4. In DNA, the CDR3 is TGTGCCAGCAGACCAGGGACAGGGGACTATGGCTACACCTTC. Residues: CASRPGTGDYGYTF.

V is TRBV27 and J is TRBJ1-5; 8 bases match TRBD1. From germline, CDR1 is MNHEY and CDR2 SMNVEV (reference sequence). CDR3 size: 18 residues. The V segment lost 3 bases and the J segment 0 bases; nucleotides outside the gene matches: 10. The DNA of the CDR3 is TGTGCCAGCAGTTTCACGGGACAGGAGCCCTATAGCAATCAGCCCCAGCATTTT. It specifies CASSFTGQEPYSNQPQHF.

The V call is TRBV7-2, the J call TRBJ2-5, with 7 positions matching TRBD1. The germline gives CDR1 SGHTA, CDR2 FQGNSA. Germline trimming cut 5 bases from V and 5 bases from J; bases unmatched to any gene: 5. CDR3 size: 13 residues. For the CDR3, the DNA is TGTGCCAGCAGCCCCGGGACAGCCGAGACCCAGTACTTC. It translates to CASSPGTAETQYF. Looking up the rest from reference TRBV7-2 and TRBJ2-5 gives the full variable domain: GAGVSQSPSNKVTEKGKDVELRCDPISGHTALYWYRQSLGQGLEFLIYFQGNSAPDKSGLPSDRFSAERTGGSVSTLTIQRTQQEDSAVYLCASSPGTAETQYFGPGTRLLVL.

The chain recombines TRBV2 with TRBJ2-2, with 7 bases lining up with TRBD1. Germline CDR1 reads SNHLY; CDR2 reads FYNNEI. With V trimmed by 6 bases and J by 4 bases, 8 bases remained unmatched. The CDR3 sequence is 15 residues long. The CDR3 DNA reads as TGTGCCAGCAGGTTGGGAAGGACAGGCACCGGGGAGCTGTTTTTT. This encodes CASRLGRTGTGELFF.

The V gene is TRBV19, the J gene TRBJ1-1, with 7 bases lining up with TRBD1. V trimming: 7 bases; J trimming: 4 bases; junction bases outside the gene matches: 9. Germline V gene data show CDR1 as LNHDA and CDR2 as SQIVND (reference sequence). This CDR3 has 14 amino acids. The CDR3 here is CASKTGTVSTEAFF. CDR3 in DNA: TGTGCCAGTAAGACCGGGACAGTAAGCACTGAAGCTTTCTTT. Filled out from reference TRBV19 and TRBJ1-1, the complete variable domain reads DGGITQSPKYLFRKEGQNVTLSCEQNLNHDAMYWYRQDPGQGLRLIYYSQIVNDFQKGDIAEGYSVSREKKESFPLTVTSAQKNPTAFYLCASKTGTVSTEAFFGQGTRLTVV.

The rearrangement joins TRBV5-1 to TRBJ2-3, with D maybe TRBD2 (7 bases). The V gene's germline CDR1 is SGHRS and CDR2 YFSETQ. V was pared by 5 bases and J by 3 bases, with 16 bases between. The CDR3 sequence is 15 residues long. The CDR3 protein is CASRIRGGTTDTQYF. DNA for the CDR3: TGCGCCAGCAGGATCAGGGGAGGGACTACAGATACGCAGTATTTT.

This clone was counted a few times. The chain employs TRBV6-6 and TRBJ1-1; a weak D match, TRBD1 (5 bases). The germline CDR1 and CDR2 sequences are MNHNY and SVGAGI (reference sequence). V lost 6 bases and J 3 bases, leaving 14 bases between the germline ends. The CDR3 totals 14 residues. The CDR3 reads CASSSLGGHTEAFF. For the CDR3, the DNA is TGTGCCAGCAGCTCCCTCGGGGGTCACACTGAAGCTTTCTTT.

This chain links TRBV7-2 with TRBJ2-7; D not resolved. Per the germline V gene, CDR1 is SGHTA and CDR2 is FQGNSA. Trimming stripped 6 bases from V and 2 bases from J, with 11 bases between. The CDR3 is made up of 13 amino acids. CDR3 DNA sequence: TGTGCCAGCAGTGTCCTCAAGCCCTACGAGCAGTACTTC. The encoded protein is CASSVLKPYEQYF.

The rearrangement uses TRBV4-1 and TRBJ1-3; 8 bases agree with TRBD1. V trimming: 1 base; J trimming: 1 base; junction bases outside the gene matches: 6. The germline V gene has CDR1 MGHRA and CDR2 YSYEKL. CDR3 length: 17 residues. The CDR3 here is CASSQASGGSSGNTIYF. The DNA for the CDR3 is TGCGCCAGCAGCCAAGCTTCAGGGGGCAGTTCTGGAAACACCATATATTTT.

This chain links TRBV28 with TRBJ2-6, with D unclear. The CDR3 spans 14 residues. The germline V and J ends were trimmed by 6 bases and 0 bases, with 6 bases remaining between them. The germline CDR1 and CDR2 sequences are MDHEN and SYDVKM. CDR3 bases: TGTGCCAGCAGATCATCCTCTGGGGCCAACGTCCTGACTTTC. Amino acids: CASRSSSGANVLTF.

The chain uses TRBV7-8 and TRBJ1-5; D unresolved. CDR3 length equals 14 residues. Germline V gene lookup returns CDR1 SGHVS and CDR2 FQNEAQ. Trimming left V 5 bases short and J 6 bases short, with 14 bases between. The DNA of the CDR3 is TGTGCCAGCAGCCTTAGTACTGTAGGTCAGCCCCAGCATTTT. Protein: CASSLSTVGQPQHF. Drawing the rest from reference TRBV7-8 and TRBJ1-5, the complete variable domain is GAGVSQSPRYKVAKRGQDVALRCDPISGHVSLFWYQQALGQGPEFLTYFQNEAQLDKSGLPSDRFFAERPEGSVSTLKIQRTQQEDSAVYLCASSLSTVGQPQHFGDGTRLSIL.

The J gene is TRBJ2-3, the V gene TRBV29-1; D perhaps matches TRBD2 (5 bases). Trimming shortened V by 4 bases and J by 5 bases, and 13 bases separated the two germline ends. Germline V gives CDR1 SQVTM, CDR2 ANQGSEA. The CDR3 is made up of 13 amino acids. CDR3 in DNA: TGCAGCGTTGTTTCCGCCGGAGGAGATACGCAGTATTTT. Protein: CSVVSAGGDTQYF.

The chain employs TRBV4-3 and TRBJ2-3; a weak D match, TRBD2 (6 bases). Trimming left V 10 bases short and J 6 bases short, with 20 bases between. Looked up from germline, CDR1 is LGHNA and CDR2 is YSLEER. CDR3 length equals 14 residues. DNA for the CDR3: TGCGCCATCGCGCTCGGGGGTTGGGAGGATACGCAGTATTTT. Residues: CAIALGGWEDTQYF.

The chain combines TRBV7-9 with TRBJ2-5; D not resolved. Deletions cut 3 bases from V and 5 bases from J, with 10 bases between. There are 13 residues in the CDR3. CDR1 is SEHNR and CDR2 is FQNEAQ in the germline V gene (reference sequence). The CDR3 loop is CASSLVGPETQYF. In DNA form, the CDR3 reads TGTGCCAGCAGCTTGGTGGGCCCGGAGACCCAGTACTTC.

This clone appeared a single time. The V call is TRBV4-1, the J call TRBJ1-2, with 9 positions matching TRBD1. CDR3 length: 17 amino acids. V dropped 0 bases and J dropped 4; count of bases not matched to a gene: 9. Germline V CDR1 and CDR2: MGHRA, YSYEKL. The CDR3 DNA reads as TGCGCCAGCAGCCAAGATCCCGGGACAGGGATGTTCTATGGCTACACCTTC. It translates to CASSQDPGTGMFYGYTF.

The rearrangement joins TRBV15 to TRBJ1-1, with TRBD1 matching over 7 bases. From germline, CDR1 is LNHNV and CDR2 YYDKDF (reference sequence). The CDR3 spans 14 residues. The V gene end was trimmed by 6 bases and the J gene end by 4 bases; junction bases not matched to a gene: 8. The CDR3 nucleotides read TGTGCCACCAGTACGGCGACAGGGTCCACTGAAGCTTTCTTT. This codes for CATSTATGSTEAFF. The full variable domain, its missing parts supplied by reference TRBV15 and TRBJ1-1, is DAMVIQNPRYQVTQFGKPVTLSCSQTLNHNVMYWYQQKSSQAPKLLFHYYDKDFNNEADTPDNFQSRRPNTSFCFLDIRSPGLGDTAMYLCATSTATGSTEAFFGQGTRLTVV.

This chain links TRBV27 with TRBJ2-2, with a possible D match to TRBD1 (5 bases). Germline V lookup: CDR1 MNHEY, CDR2 SMNVEV (reference sequence). V gave up 1 base and J gave up 2 bases, with 11 bases separating them. The CDR3 is made up of 16 amino acids. This CDR3 reads CASSLLLDSNTGELFF. The CDR3 DNA sequence: TGTGCCAGCAGTTTATTATTAGACAGTAACACCGGGGAGCTGTTTTTT.

The chain recombines TRBV18 with TRBJ2-2; 8 bases map to TRBD1. J was trimmed by 2 bases and V by 5 bases; bases with no gene match: 1. Germline V lookup: CDR1 KGHSH, CDR2 LQKENI. This CDR3 region has 14 residues. CDR3 protein: CASSGTGNTGELFF. The CDR3, as DNA: TGTGCCAGCTCAGGGACAGGAAACACCGGGGAGCTGTTTTTT.

Note on this clone: The DNA is left out, because the CDR3 cannot be placed on it with certainty; the CDR3 is given as TCRdb lists it. The chain carries TRBV7-9 and TRBJ2-7; the table's D gene call, TRBD1, was not cross checked with the DNA. The CDR3 spans 12 amino acids, including both terminal residues. The germline CDR1 and CDR2 sequences are SEHNR and FQNEAQ (reference sequence). The CDR3 loop is CASSFGPGNADF.

The chain employs TRBV7-2 and TRBJ1-2, with no clear D. Per germline, CDR1 SGHTA and CDR2 FQGNSA. The CDR3 has 13 amino acids. V was trimmed by 1 base and J by 2 bases, leaving 5 bases between them. This CDR3 reads CASSLDANYGYTF. CDR3 DNA: TGTGCCAGCAGCTTAGACGCAAACTATGGCTACACCTTC.

V usage is TRBV28 and J usage is TRBJ2-5; weak D call: TRBD2 (7 bases). The CDR3 sequence is 15 residues long. Germline-derived CDR1 and CDR2 are MDHEN and SYDVKM. Trimming took off 3 bases at V and 5 bases at J, with 16 bases between the two ends. The CDR3, as DNA: TGTGCCAGCAGTTTCCAGCGGAGGGGGGGCGAGACCCAGTACTTC. Protein product: CASSFQRRGGETQYF.

The chain recombines TRBV2 with TRBJ2-7; D may be TRBD2 (6 bases). Looked up from germline, CDR1 is SNHLY and CDR2 is FYNNEI. The CDR3 is 15 residues long. V was trimmed by 8 bases and J by 6 bases, leaving 23 bases between them. DNA of the CDR3: TGTGCCAGCGGGGAGGCCTTGGCTAGTCCCCGCGAGCAGTACTTC. Translating gives CASGEALASPREQYF.

J is TRBJ2-2 and V is TRBV28, with TRBD2 as a possible D gene (5 bases). The CDR3 contains 14 residues. The germline gives CDR1 MDHEN, CDR2 SYDVKM. V was clipped by 6 bases and J by 0 bases, with 8 bases between them. As DNA, the CDR3 is TGTGCCAGCAGCCCCGGGACGAACACCGGGGAGCTGTTTTTT. Amino acid sequence: CASSPGTNTGELFF.

V is TRBV23-1 and J is TRBJ2-1; no definite D call. TRBV23-1 falls under the ORF class, with uncertain function. V was shortened by 11 bases and J by 4 bases, with 36 bases between the two germline ends. This CDR3 is 20 amino acids long. The CDR3 reads CACDFLLTTAKALTYNEQFF. For the CDR3, the DNA is TGCGCCTGTGACTTCCTCCTTACAACTGCCAAGGCCTTAACGTACAATGAGCAGTTCTTC.

This chain links TRBV18 with TRBJ1-2, with D perhaps TRBD1 (6 bases). Between the trimmed V and J ends, which lost 0 bases and 4 bases, there was a span of 6 bases. The CDR3 has 13 residues. CDR1 and CDR2 (germline): KGHSH, LQKENI. Here the CDR3 DNA reads TGTGCCAGCTCACCACCGACAGGCTATGGCTACACCTTC. Translation gives CASSPPTGYGYTF.

This chain connects TRBV6-5 to TRBJ2-3, with D tentatively TRBD2 (5 bases). This CDR3 contains 14 residues. Trimming pared 2 bases from V and 2 bases from J, leaving 8 bases between. CDR1 MNHEY and CDR2 SVGAGI come from the germline V gene. CDR3 nucleotides: TGTGCCAGCAGTTACGTCGGGATCACAGATACGCAGTATTTT. Amino acids: CASSYVGITDTQYF.

The V call is TRBV5-1, the J call TRBJ2-5, with 11 bases fitting TRBD2. This CDR3 contains 14 residues. J lost 5 bases, V lost 4 bases, and 4 bases had no gene match. CDR1 is SGHRS and CDR2 is YFSETQ in the germline V gene. In DNA form, the CDR3 reads TGCGCCAGCAGCGGCGGGACTAGCGGTGAGACCCAGTACTTC. Translating gives CASSGGTSGETQYF. The full variable domain, completed using reference TRBV5-1 and TRBJ2-5, is KAGVTQTPRYLIKTRGQQVTLSCSPISGHRSVSWYQQTPGQGLQFLFEYFSETQRNKGNFPGRFSGRQFSNSRSEMNVSTLELGDSALYLCASSGGTSGETQYFGPGTRLLVL.